This T cell receptor beta chain was documented in a study of blood T cells in healthy people across ages (dated by TCRdb to the mid-2010s). With respect to the entire study: In model experiments, roughly one uniquely barcoded TCR beta cDNA molecule per two T cells was captured by template switching. Donors of different ages were randomly distributed across sequencing lanes to avoid experimental bias. Two additional independent replicas of 1 million unique cDNA reads from the same blood draw were analyzed for two donors (one aged 18 to 30 and one aged 80 or older). The donors were divided into four age groups: young (average around 15 years), middle-aged (about 39), aged (approximately 64) and long-lived (nearly 85). Using deep sequencing normalized with unique cDNA molecular identifiers, the study measured how TCR beta repertoire diversity changes with age. What the authors observed across the whole study: Estimates of total diversity based on one million sequenced T cells were regarded as lower bounds and as underestimates. Because donor CMV infection status was unknown, age-related changes in expanded clonotypes were potentially confounded. Observed TCR beta diversity correlated strongly with the percentage of naive T cells measured by flow cytometry. Because profiling used bulk unsorted PBMCs, naive and antigen-experienced compartments could not be compared conclusively. Compared with the aged group, the long-lived group had more naive CD4+ T cells, fewer expanded clones and increased TCR diversity, suggesting age selection. Observed TCR beta diversity per million T cells fell roughly linearly with age, and a significant reduction was already apparent by age around 40.

Points on this clonotype: Its cognate antigen has yet to be identified. No qualities accompany the bases; no much larger clone lies one base away.

The protocol used for the library was 5' RACE. The instrument was an Illumina HiSeq 2500. A second about 7 to 11 cycle PCR used a sample-barcoded 5' primer and a J-beta primer mix. A unique molecular identifier was introduced onto each TCR beta cDNA molecule by a template-switch 5' adaptor carrying 12 random nucleotides. Each sample yielded at least 3 million CDR3-containing paired-end reads. All of the RNA was converted into first-strand cDNA using the Mint cDNA synthesis kit, with a TRBC-specific oligonucleotide serving as the primer. Following uracil-DNA glycosylase treatment, a first 18-cycle PCR with universal primers M1SS and BC2_uni_R was performed on all cDNA. In the source study's methods: For normalization, 1 million high-quality reads were randomly selected from each sample, with every read carrying a distinct molecular identifier. Instead of being binned into consensus sequences, reads that shared molecular identifiers were thrown out. MiTCR, with a Q25 quality threshold and the strictest error-elimination algorithm, was used for CDR3 identification, clonotype clustering and error correction. A nonparametric unseen species model with Euler transformation was used to estimate lower-bound total TCR beta diversity. TCRdb ran its own pipeline on the public reads, namely fastp trimming at Q25 and MiXCR clone calling, and kept in-frame beta chains. For every CDR3 protein sequence, its rows merge into one entry that carries the most common genes and DNA. TCRdb's processing, not the study's, gives the V and J calls here. The sample table lists 1.5 million to 2 million distinct CDR3 sequences, approximately 50% of them with a count of one. Approximately 2.1% of the sample is in the top ten clones.

CDR1 and CDR2, looked up from the germline V gene, are LGHNA and YSLEER. From its cysteine to its phenylalanine, the CDR3 spans 15 amino acids. CDR3 DNA is the only sequence kept; it has 45 bases, read in frame from the first base. V drops 1 base and J drops 4 bases, leaving 14 bases in between. The 39 donors, aged roughly 6 to 95 years, were systemically healthy Caucasian individuals from Russia. Each donor gave 8 to 10 milliliters of peripheral blood, drawn into EDTA-treated Vacutainer tubes. PBMCs were isolated by Ficoll-Paque density-gradient centrifugation, with at least 6 million obtained per sample. Total RNA, at least 6 micrograms per sample, was extracted from PBMCs with Trizol reagent. The percentages of naive CD45RAhigh/CD27high T cells were determined by flow cytometry on a PBMC aliquot from every donor.

This sequence originates from a woman aged 40 to 50 in good health. Sample: blood. The chain links TRBV4-3 with TRBJ2-7, with TRBD2 tentatively as D gene (6 bases match). The CDR3 reads CASSQASGEPYEQYF. The DNA reads as follows: TGCGCCAGCAGCCAAGCGTCGGGGGAGCCTTACGAGCAGTACTTC.